These 26 T cell receptor beta chains share one sample of origin, sequenced in a study of cytomegalovirus exposure and HLA in healthy donors. Some clones are missing from TCRdb's copy, which holds only in-frame ones; the method was immunoSEQ multiplex PCR. The profile shows 110,000 to 150,000 clones, 84% of them singletons. Sequencing used PBMCs. The receptors stem from a woman in her 30s in good health and CMV-seronegative.

This chain joins TRBV6-1 and TRBJ2-7; no reliable D call. The CDR3 is 13 residues long. From germline, CDR1 is MNHNS and CDR2 SASEGT. The germline V and J ends were trimmed by 8 bases and 0 bases, with 11 bases remaining between them. In DNA form, the CDR3 reads TGTGCCAGCTTAGACATCCGCTCCTACGAGCAGTACTTC. Translating gives CASLDIRSYEQYF.

J is TRBJ2-5 and V is TRBV19; 8 bases are shared with TRBD2. Germline CDR1 and CDR2: LNHDA and SQIVND (reference sequence). After removal of 6 bases from V and 1 base from J, the junction contained 7 bases not matched to a gene. The length of the CDR3 is 15 residues. The CDR3 is CASRRTSRRQETQYF. CDR3 nucleotide sequence: TGTGCCAGTAGACGGACTAGCCGGCGCCAAGAGACCCAGTACTTC. The full variable domain, rest sourced from reference TRBV19 and TRBJ2-5, is DGGITQSPKYLFRKEGQNVTLSCEQNLNHDAMYWYRQDPGQGLRLIYYSQIVNDFQKGDIAEGYSVSREKKESFPLTVTSAQKNPTAFYLCASRRTSRRQETQYFGPGTRLLVL.

This clone has more than one count but fewer than ten. This rearrangement joins TRBV2 to TRBJ1-2; TRBD1 aligns across 9 bases. This CDR3 contains 13 residues. V shed 4 bases and J 3 bases; nucleotides not matched to a gene: 0. From germline, CDR1 is SNHLY and CDR2 FYNNEI. DNA of the CDR3: TGTGCCAGCAGTGGGACAGGGGACTATGGCTACACCTTC. Amino acid sequence: CASSGTGDYGYTF.

This clone was seen just once. This chain joins TRBV21-1 and TRBJ2-4; TRBD2 was called by the table and not checked on the DNA. TRBV21-1 is a known pseudogene. This CDR3 has 15 residues. In DNA form, the CDR3 reads TGTGCCAGCAGCAAAGTGAGGCTAGCCAAAAACATTCAGTACTTC. This gives the protein CASSKVRLAKNIQYF.

The chain uses TRBV5-8 and TRBJ2-5; TRBD2 matches 11 bases. The CDR3 has 18 amino acids. CDR1 is SGHTS and CDR2 is YDEGEE in the germline V gene. The V gene end was trimmed by 0 bases and the J gene end by 5 bases; junction bases not matched to a gene: 12. CDR3 nucleotides: TGTGCCAGCAGCTTGGGTTCTAGCGGGGGGTCTCATCGGGAGACCCAGTACTTC. It specifies CASSLGSSGGSHRETQYF.

This sequence joins TRBV5-1 and TRBJ1-1; 8 bases match TRBD1. Germline CDR1 and CDR2: SGHRS and YFSETQ. Germline trimming cut 4 bases from V and 2 bases from J; bases unmatched to any gene: 7. The CDR3 loop spans 15 amino acids. The chain's CDR3 is CASSPRDRSNTEAFF. DNA of the CDR3: TGCGCCAGCAGCCCCCGGGACAGGAGCAACACTGAAGCTTTCTTT.

V is TRBV4-1 and J is TRBJ1-2; maybe TRBD1 (6 bases). V shed 1 base and J shed 5 bases, with 14 bases lying between them. The germline V gene encodes CDR1 MGHRA and CDR2 YSYEKL. CDR3 length: 15 residues. This CDR3 is CASSQGQAVRYGYTF. The CDR3 nucleotides are TGCGCCAGCAGCCAAGGACAGGCAGTCCGGTATGGCTACACCTTC.

A few counts support this clone. CDR3 coding DNA: TGTGCCTGGAGTGTACTCCCAGACAACTATAATTCACCCCTCCACTTT. Its protein product is CAWSVLPDNYNSPLHF. The chain has TRBV30 and TRBJ1-6; D is uncertain. The CDR3 is 16 residues long. Trimming removed 0 bases from V and 3 bases from J, with 12 bases in between. Germline CDR1 and CDR2: GTSNPN and SVGIG (reference sequence).

The genes are TRBV5-1 and TRBJ2-1, with 13 bases matching TRBD2. V was pared by 4 bases and J by 2 bases, with 3 bases of the junction left unmatched. The CDR3 sequence is 16 residues long. CDR1 and CDR2 (germline): SGHRS, YFSETQ. CDR3 residues: CASSVGTSGAYNEQFF. The CDR3 DNA follows: TGCGCCAGCAGCGTCGGGACTAGCGGGGCCTACAATGAGCAGTTCTTC.

This chain connects TRBV5-8 to TRBJ1-5; D is undetermined. Deletions cut 2 bases from V and 0 bases from J, with 3 bases between. Germline loops: CDR1 SGHTS, CDR2 YDEGEE. The CDR3 has 13 amino acids. The CDR3 DNA reads as TGTGCCAGCAGCTTCTTTAGCAATCAGCCCCAGCATTTT. Translating it yields CASSFFSNQPQHF.

This clone was counted a single time. The rearrangement joins TRBV28 to TRBJ1-1, with TRBD1 matching over 7 bases. V shed 8 bases and J 6 bases; nucleotides not matched to a gene: 18. Per germline, CDR1 MDHEN and CDR2 SYDVKM. The CDR3 runs 16 residues. In DNA form, the CDR3 reads TGTGCCAGCTCCCTTGGGCCCAAACAAGGGGGCCCTGAAGCTTTCTTT. Protein: CASSLGPKQGGPEAFF. Full variable domain (missing parts from reference TRBV28 and TRBJ1-1): DVKVTQSSRYLVKRTGEKVFLECVQDMDHENMFWYRQDPGLGLRLIYFSYDVKMKEKGDIPEGYSVSREKKERFSLILESASTNQTSMYLCASSLGPKQGGPEAFFGQGTRLTVV.

The gene calls are TRBV2 and TRBJ1-5; 8 bases match TRBD1. CDR3 length equals 15 residues. Germline CDR1 and CDR2: SNHLY and FYNNEI. Trimming removed 6 bases from V and 3 bases from J; junction bases left unmatched: 7. Here the CDR3 reads CASRAGGSSNQPQHF. For the CDR3, the DNA is TGTGCCAGCAGGGCAGGGGGCTCCTCCAATCAGCCCCAGCATTTT.

This clone ranks as medium-sized. Within the sample, other DNA sequences also encode this same CDR3. CDR3 in DNA: TGTGCCAGCAGTGACGGGGGGGGCACAGATACGCAGTATTTT. As protein: CASSDGGGTDTQYF. This chain connects TRBV6-4 to TRBJ2-3, with 7 bases fitting TRBD2. Germline CDR1 reads MRHNA; CDR2 reads SNTAGT. This CDR3 is 14 amino acids long. V trimming: 2 bases; J trimming: 1 base; junction bases outside the gene matches: 0.

This chain links TRBV7-2 with TRBJ2-7, with D perhaps TRBD1 (6 bases). Trimming pared 5 bases from V and 2 bases from J, leaving 16 bases between. CDR1 is SGHTA and CDR2 is FQGNSA in the germline V gene. CDR3 length: 15 residues. DNA of the CDR3: TGTGCCAGCAGCGGTCCGGGACATCTTACCTACGAGCAGTACTTC. Its protein is CASSGPGHLTYEQYF. The entire variable domain, with the rest obtained from reference TRBV7-2 and TRBJ2-7, is as follows: GAGVSQSPSNKVTEKGKDVELRCDPISGHTALYWYRQSLGQGLEFLIYFQGNSAPDKSGLPSDRFSAERTGGSVSTLTIQRTQQEDSAVYLCASSGPGHLTYEQYFGPGTRLTVT.

The genes are TRBV27 and TRBJ1-2, with D uncertain. V lost 4 bases and J lost 1, with 13 bases in between. The CDR3 spans 15 residues. Looked up from germline, CDR1 is MNHEY and CDR2 is SMNVEV (reference sequence). Written as DNA, the CDR3 is TGTGCCAGCAGTTCCGCCGAGACGGGTAACTATGGCTACACCTTC. It specifies CASSSAETGNYGYTF.

The rearrangement links TRBV21-1 to TRBJ2-1; TRBD2 was called by the table and not checked on the DNA. TRBV21-1 corresponds to a pseudogene. The CDR3 has 22 residues. The CDR3 is CASSRIKTITVRGKGVLDEQFF. The CDR3 nucleotides read TGTGCCAGCAGCAGGATTAAAACTATAACAGTGCGGGGGAAGGGGGTTTTGGATGAGCAGTTCTTC.

This chain connects TRBV5-1 to TRBJ2-3; a possible D gene is TRBD1 (6 bases). The CDR3 contains 15 residues. Germline lookup yields CDR1 SGHRS and CDR2 YFSETQ. Trimming took off 4 bases at V and 1 base at J, with 13 bases between the two ends. The CDR3 sequence: CASSRFWTGTDTQYF. CDR3 bases: TGCGCCAGCAGCAGATTCTGGACAGGCACAGATACGCAGTATTTT.

A single count supports this clone. In DNA form, the CDR3 reads TGCGCCAGCAGCCCGCTAGACAGGGACCAAACCCGTACAGATGAGCAGTTCTTC. Amino acids: CASSPLDRDQTRTDEQFF. The V and J genes are TRBV4-1 and TRBJ2-1; 7 bases are a match to TRBD1. The junction had 20 bases not matched to a gene; V was cut back by 4 bases and J by 8 bases. Germline-derived CDR1 and CDR2 are MGHRA and YSYEKL. This CDR3 has 18 amino acids.

A single count supports this clone. J is TRBJ2-1 and V is TRBV9; 7 nucleotides line up with TRBD2. V trimming: 0 bases; J trimming: 0 bases; junction bases outside the gene matches: 3. The length of the CDR3 is 16 residues. In germline, CDR1 is SGDLS, CDR2 YYNGEE. The CDR3 region is CASSVDGGGSYNEQFF. In DNA, the CDR3 is TGTGCCAGCAGCGTAGATGGCGGGGGCTCCTACAATGAGCAGTTCTTC.

The chain employs TRBV9 and TRBJ2-2, with a weak D call TRBD1 (5 bases). The length of the CDR3 is 14 residues. Germline V CDR1 and CDR2: SGDLS, YYNGEE. V was pared by 2 bases and J by 6 bases, with 11 bases between. CDR3 sequence reads: CASSVQGLPGELFF. In nucleotides, the CDR3 is TGTGCCAGCAGCGTGCAGGGCCTCCCCGGGGAGCTGTTTTTT. The full variable domain, in which reference TRBV9 and TRBJ2-2 provide the parts outside the CDR3, is DSGVTQTPKHLITATGQRVTLRCSPRSGDLSVYWYQQSLDQGLQFLIQYYNGEERAKGNILERFSAQQFPDLHSELNLSSLELGDSALYFCASSVQGLPGELFFGEGSRLTVL.

The chain carries TRBV9 and TRBJ2-6; D might be TRBD2 (6 bases). The CDR3 totals 15 residues. Between the trimmed V and J ends, which lost 4 bases and 1 base, there was a span of 9 bases. Germline V gene data show CDR1 as SGDLS and CDR2 as YYNGEE. CDR3 amino acids: CASSMGGSGANVLTF. For the CDR3, the DNA is TGTGCCAGCAGCATGGGAGGATCTGGGGCCAACGTCCTGACTTTC. The entire variable domain, with the rest obtained from reference TRBV9 and TRBJ2-6, is as follows: DSGVTQTPKHLITATGQRVTLRCSPRSGDLSVYWYQQSLDQGLQFLIQYYNGEERAKGNILERFSAQQFPDLHSELNLSSLELGDSALYFCASSMGGSGANVLTFGAGSRLTVL.

This chain joins TRBV4-2 and TRBJ2-1; TRBD2 aligns across 8 bases. Germline CDR1 is LGHNA and CDR2 is YNFKEQ. Trimming took 1 base from V and 5 from J; bases not matched to a gene: 16. This CDR3 has 19 residues. CDR3 protein: CASSQVQSIGGGLNNEQFF. The DNA for the CDR3 is TGTGCCAGCAGCCAAGTTCAGTCTATAGGCGGGGGGCTAAACAATGAGCAGTTCTTC.

This sequence joins TRBV19 and TRBJ1-1; D is uncertain. CDR3 length: 16 residues. Trimming removed 3 bases at V and 2 bases at J, with 16 bases between. Germline V gene lookup returns CDR1 LNHDA and CDR2 SQIVND (reference sequence). The CDR3 protein is CASSIRTGESNTEAFF. CDR3 DNA: TGTGCCAGTAGTATCCGGACGGGAGAGTCAAACACTGAAGCTTTCTTT.

This clone was counted a single time. The chain employs TRBV5-1 and TRBJ2-3, with D unresolved. With 3 bases removed from V and 9 bases from J, the gap between germline ends came to 20 bases. Germline values: CDR1 SGHRS, CDR2 YFSETQ. CDR3 length: 15 residues. The CDR3 loop is CASSSYGATSDTQYF. For the CDR3, the DNA is TGCGCCAGCAGCTCGTACGGAGCCACGAGCGACACGCAGTATTTT.

The gene calls are TRBV19 and TRBJ1-4, with D perhaps matching TRBD1 (5 bases). Germline values: CDR1 LNHDA, CDR2 SQIVND (reference sequence). Trimming removed 7 bases from V and 8 bases from J, with 20 bases in between. The CDR3 runs to 15 residues. The CDR3 loop is CASNEIGEGGEKLFF. The DNA for the CDR3 is TGTGCCAGTAACGAAATAGGGGAAGGTGGCGAAAAACTGTTTTTT.

V gene TRBV6-5 combines with J gene TRBJ2-1; 8 bases agree with TRBD2. J gave up 12 bases and V 5 bases, and 12 bases lay outside the gene matches. CDR1 and CDR2 (germline): MNHEY, SVGAGI. This CDR3 spans 14 amino acids. CDR3 DNA: TGTGCCAGCAGTCTCGCACGGGGGGGGATGGGGCAGTTCTTC. Translation gives CASSLARGGMGQFF.